This TCR beta chain originates from a study of CD8+CD57+ T cells in acquired aplastic anemia. Across the study: For CD4+ cells, healthy donors had an average of about 10 million reads.

Trimming removed 8 bases from V and 0 bases from J, with 11 bases in between. Germline V gives CDR1 SGHRS, CDR2 YFSETQ. The CDR3 totals 13 residues. The study profiled TCR beta VDJ and CDR3 using genomic DNA as template. TCRdb fed the reads into MiXCR, producing one record per CDR3 protein. This sample has about 220,000 distinct CDR3 sequences, with 34% found just once. The clonotype comes from a human donor in good health, serving as a control. Source material: sorted CD4+, CD8+, or CD8+CD57+ T cells (not recorded which) from PBMCs. The chain links TRBV5-1 to TRBJ1-1; tentative D call: TRBD1 (6 bases). The CDR3 protein is CASYRAMNTEAFF. DNA for the CDR3: TGCGCCAGTTACAGGGCTATGAACACTGAAGCTTTCTTT. The variable domain in full, completed from reference TRBV5-1 and TRBJ1-1, reads KAGVTQTPRYLIKTRGQQVTLSCSPISGHRSVSWYQQTPGQGLQFLFEYFSETQRNKGNFPGRFSGRQFSNSRSEMNVSTLELGDSALYLCASYRAMNTEAFFGQGTRLTVV.